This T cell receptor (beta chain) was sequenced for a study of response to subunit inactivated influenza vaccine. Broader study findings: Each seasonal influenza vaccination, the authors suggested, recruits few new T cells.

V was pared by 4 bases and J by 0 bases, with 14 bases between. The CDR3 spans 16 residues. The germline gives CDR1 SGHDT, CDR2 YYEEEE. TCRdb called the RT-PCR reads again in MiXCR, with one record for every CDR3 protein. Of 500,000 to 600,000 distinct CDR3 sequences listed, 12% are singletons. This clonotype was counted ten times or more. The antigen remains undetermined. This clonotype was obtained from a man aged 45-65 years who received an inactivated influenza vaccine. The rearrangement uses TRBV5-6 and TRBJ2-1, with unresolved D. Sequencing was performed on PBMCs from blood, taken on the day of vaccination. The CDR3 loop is CASSPVGRSSYNEQFF. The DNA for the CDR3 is TGTGCCAGCAGCCCCGTCGGGCGTAGCTCCTACAATGAGCAGTTCTTC.